This T cell receptor beta chain came from a study of CD8 T cells in ankylosing spondylitis (TCRdb year 2017). With respect to the entire study: The study set out to find disease-linked TCR variants by profiling T cell receptor beta repertoires in ankylosing spondylitis patients and healthy donors. The full study cohort comprised 20 to 30 ankylosing spondylitis patients and 85 to 120 healthy donors. Peripheral blood was sampled, and synovial fluid was additionally collected from ankylosing spondylitis patients.

Comment on this clonotype: Its antigen is still unknown. Per-nucleotide qualities are absent, and no much larger clonotype sits a single base away.

The investigation overall reported the following: The disease-linked clones were reported as significantly enriched in matched synovial fluid samples from ankylosing spondylitis patients. Some TCR beta motif variants had previously been reported in synovial fluid and blood of reactive arthritis patients, which suggested common disease-initiation mechanisms. The disease-linked clones had a CD8+ phenotype and were found at relatively low frequencies in peripheral blood. Blood from ankylosing spondylitis patients appeared to be characterized by a TCR beta motif composed of roughly 8 highly homologous amino acid variants.

Sequencing took place on an Illumina HiSeq 2500. Quantitative 5'-RACE with molecular barcodes was the method used to prepare the TCR beta libraries. In the paper's pipeline: A new computational method based on a probabilistic model of VDJ rearrangement was used to identify disease-linked TCR variants. Using fastp trimming at Q25 and MiXCR clonotype assembly, TCRdb reanalyzed the public sequencing data and kept in-frame beta chains. A single entry per CDR3 protein holds the most common genes and DNA from its merged rows. The V and J calls shown here were made by TCRdb, not taken from the authors' results. The sample table holds around 140,000 distinct CDR3 sequences, of which 11% were seen once. About 3.8% of the sample belongs to the ten largest clones. This TCR derives from a female donor with ankylosing spondylitis or in good health (not recorded which). Sequenced sample: blood, either unsorted or a sorted T cell fraction (not recorded which).

The CDR3 has the sequence CASSQCGTGNYEQYF. The nucleotides read TGCGCCAGCAGTCAATGCGGGACAGGGAACTACGAGCAGTACTTC. The sequence joins TRBV23-1 to TRBJ2-7; 9 of the junction bases match TRBD1. TRBV23-1 is sorted into the ORF group, with uncertain function. From its cysteine to its phenylalanine, the CDR3 spans 15 amino acids. Of the read, only the CDR3 DNA is kept; its 45 bases are in frame from base 1. From V the trimming removes 1 base and from J it removes 3 bases, while the gene matches leave 4 bases of the junction unaccounted for.